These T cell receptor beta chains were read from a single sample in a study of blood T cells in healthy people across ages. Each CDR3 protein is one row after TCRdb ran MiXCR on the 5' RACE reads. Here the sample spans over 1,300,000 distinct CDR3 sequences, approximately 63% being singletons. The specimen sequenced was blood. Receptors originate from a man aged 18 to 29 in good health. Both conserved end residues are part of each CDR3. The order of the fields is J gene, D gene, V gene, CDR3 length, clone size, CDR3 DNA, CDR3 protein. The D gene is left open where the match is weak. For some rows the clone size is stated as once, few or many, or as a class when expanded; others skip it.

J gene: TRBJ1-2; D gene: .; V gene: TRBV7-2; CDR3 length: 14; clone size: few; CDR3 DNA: TGTGCCAGCAGCCCCAGAGGGGCTTCCTATGGCTACACCTTC; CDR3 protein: CASSPRGASYGYTF
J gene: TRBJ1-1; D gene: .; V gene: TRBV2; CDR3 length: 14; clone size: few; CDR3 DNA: TGTGCCAGCAGTGAGGCCAGGCGAAACACTGAAGCTTTCTTT; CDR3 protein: CASSEARRNTEAFF
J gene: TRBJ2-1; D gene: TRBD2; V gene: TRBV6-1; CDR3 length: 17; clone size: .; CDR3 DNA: TGTGCCAGCAGCCCGACCGGGACTAGCGGGAGTAATGGTGAGCAGTTCTTC; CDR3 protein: CASSPTGTSGSNGEQFF
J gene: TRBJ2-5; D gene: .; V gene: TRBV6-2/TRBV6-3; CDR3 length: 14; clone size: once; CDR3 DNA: TGTGCCAGCAGTACGGACAACGACCTAGAGACCCAGTACTTC; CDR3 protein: CASSTDNDLETQYF
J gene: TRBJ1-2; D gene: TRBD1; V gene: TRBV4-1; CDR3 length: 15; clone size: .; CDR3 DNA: TGCGCCAGCAGCCAAGTGGGGGACAGGGGATATGGCTACACCTTC; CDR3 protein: CASSQVGDRGYGYTF
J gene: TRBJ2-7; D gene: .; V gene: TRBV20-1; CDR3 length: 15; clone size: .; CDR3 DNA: TGCAGTGCGGGACCGGACAGCGCGGGCCGCCACGAGCAGTACTTC; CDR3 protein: CSAGPDSAGRHEQYF
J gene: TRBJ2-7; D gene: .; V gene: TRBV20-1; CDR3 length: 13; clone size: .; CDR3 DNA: TGCAGTGCTCCGGGGTATTCCTCCTACGAGCAGTACTTC; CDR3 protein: CSAPGYSSYEQYF
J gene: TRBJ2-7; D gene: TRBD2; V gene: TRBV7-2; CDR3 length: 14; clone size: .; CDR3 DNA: TGTACCAGCAGCTTAGGAGGACTAGCGGGCGAGCAGTACTTC; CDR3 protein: CTSSLGGLAGEQYF
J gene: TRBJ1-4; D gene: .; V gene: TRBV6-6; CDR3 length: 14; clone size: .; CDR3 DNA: TGTGCCAGCAGTTACTCCTCGTCTCATGAAAAACTGTTTTTT; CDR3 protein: CASSYSSSHEKLFF
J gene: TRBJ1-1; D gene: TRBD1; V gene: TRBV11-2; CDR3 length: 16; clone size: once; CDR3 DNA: TGTGCCAGCAGCCCCCTTGAACGGACAGGGGGCCCTGAAGCTTTCTTT; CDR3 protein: CASSPLERTGGPEAFF
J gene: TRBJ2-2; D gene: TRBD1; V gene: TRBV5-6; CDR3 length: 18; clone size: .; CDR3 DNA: TGTGCCAGCAGCTTGGAGCGGGTTGGACAGGGGAACACCGGGGAGCTGTTTTTT; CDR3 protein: CASSLERVGQGNTGELFF
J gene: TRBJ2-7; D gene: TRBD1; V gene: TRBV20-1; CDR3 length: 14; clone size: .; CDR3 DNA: TGCAGTGTCGCAGGTCCAGGGGGCCCCTACGAGCAGTACTTC; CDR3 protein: CSVAGPGGPYEQYF
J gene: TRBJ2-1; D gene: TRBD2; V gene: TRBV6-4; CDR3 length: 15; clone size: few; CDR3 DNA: TGTGCCAGCAGTGATCACGGGGGGGATTACAATGAGCAGTTCTTC; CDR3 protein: CASSDHGGDYNEQFF
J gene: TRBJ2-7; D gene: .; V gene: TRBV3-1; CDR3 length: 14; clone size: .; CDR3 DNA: TGTGCCAGCAGCCGGGACGTAACCTCCTACGAGCAGTACTTC; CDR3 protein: CASSRDVTSYEQYF
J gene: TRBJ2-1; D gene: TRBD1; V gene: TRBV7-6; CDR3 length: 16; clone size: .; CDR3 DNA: TGTGCCAGCAGCTCTCCGGGACAGACTTCCTACAATGAGCAGTTCTTC; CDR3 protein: CASSSPGQTSYNEQFF
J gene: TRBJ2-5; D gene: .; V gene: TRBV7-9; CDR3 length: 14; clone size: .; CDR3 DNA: TGTGCCAGCAGCTTCGTAGGAATGGGAGAGACCCAGTACTTC; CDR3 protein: CASSFVGMGETQYF
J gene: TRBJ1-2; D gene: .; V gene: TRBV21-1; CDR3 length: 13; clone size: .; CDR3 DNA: TGTGCCAGCCGGACCTGGCGGAACTATGGCTACACCTTC; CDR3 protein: CASRTWRNYGYTF
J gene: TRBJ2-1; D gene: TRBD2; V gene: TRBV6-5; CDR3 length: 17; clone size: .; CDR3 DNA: TGTGCCAGCAGTTCCCTTGGACTAGCGGGGGGCAGTAATGAGCAGTTCTTC; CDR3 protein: CASSSLGLAGGSNEQFF
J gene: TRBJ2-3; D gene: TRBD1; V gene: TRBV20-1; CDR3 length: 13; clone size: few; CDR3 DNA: TGCAGTGCTCCCGGACAGGGGGAAGATACGCAGTATTTT; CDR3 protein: CSAPGQGEDTQYF
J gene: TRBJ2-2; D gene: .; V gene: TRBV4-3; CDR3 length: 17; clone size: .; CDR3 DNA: TGCGCCAGCAGCCAAGATTTGGGGCCGACGAACACCGGGGAGCTGTTTTTT; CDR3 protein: CASSQDLGPTNTGELFF
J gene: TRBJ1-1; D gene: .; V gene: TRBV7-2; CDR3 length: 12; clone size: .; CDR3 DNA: TGTGCCGGCAGCCCCGGGAACACTGAAGCTTTCTTT; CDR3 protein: CAGSPGNTEAFF
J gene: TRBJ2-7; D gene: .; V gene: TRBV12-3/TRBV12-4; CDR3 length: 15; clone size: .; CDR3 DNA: TGTGCCAGCAGCCCTACACCGATGTTCTCCTACGAGCAGTACTTC; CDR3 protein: CASSPTPMFSYEQYF
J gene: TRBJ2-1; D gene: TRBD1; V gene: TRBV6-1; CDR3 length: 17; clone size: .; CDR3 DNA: TGTGCCAGCAGTGGACCGGGGGAGGGACAGGGGTACAATGAGCAGTTCTTC; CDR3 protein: CASSGPGEGQGYNEQFF
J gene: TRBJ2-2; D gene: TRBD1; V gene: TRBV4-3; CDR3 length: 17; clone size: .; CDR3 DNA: TGCGCCAGCAGCCAGGGAAGGGGACAGGGACACACCGGGGAGCTGTTTTTT; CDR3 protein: CASSQGRGQGHTGELFF
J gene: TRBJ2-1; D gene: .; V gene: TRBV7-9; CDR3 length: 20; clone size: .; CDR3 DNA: TGTGCCAGCAGCTTAGGGGTACGGGCCGAGACTAGGCGCTCCTACAATGAGCAGTTCTTC; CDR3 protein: CASSLGVRAETRRSYNEQFF
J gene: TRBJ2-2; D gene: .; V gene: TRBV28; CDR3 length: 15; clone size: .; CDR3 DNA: TGTGCCAGCACGGGGGAACAGGTTTTTGCCGGGGAGCTGTTTTTT; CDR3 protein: CASTGEQVFAGELFF
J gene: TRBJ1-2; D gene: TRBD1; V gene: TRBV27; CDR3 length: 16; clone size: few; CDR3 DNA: TGTGCCAGCAGTCGATCGCAGGGGGCTGGAGGATATGGCTACACCTTC; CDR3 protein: CASSRSQGAGGYGYTF
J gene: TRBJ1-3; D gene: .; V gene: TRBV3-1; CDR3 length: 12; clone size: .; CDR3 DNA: TGTGCCAGCAGCCATCGCACCAACACCATATATTTT; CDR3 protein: CASSHRTNTIYF
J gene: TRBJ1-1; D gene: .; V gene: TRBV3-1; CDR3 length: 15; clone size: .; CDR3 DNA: TGTGCCAGCAGCCAAGTCGGAGAGCCCTACACTGAAGCTTTCTTT; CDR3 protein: CASSQVGEPYTEAFF
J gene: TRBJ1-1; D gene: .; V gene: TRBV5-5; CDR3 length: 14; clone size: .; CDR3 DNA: TGTGCCAGCAGCGTAGGACCGCAGAACACTGAAGCTTTCTTT; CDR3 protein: CASSVGPQNTEAFF
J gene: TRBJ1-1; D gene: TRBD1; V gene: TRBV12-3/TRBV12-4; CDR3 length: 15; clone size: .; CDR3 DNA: TGTGCCAGCAGTTTAGGCGGCAGGGGGCGCGGGGAAGCTTTCTTT; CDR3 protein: CASSLGGRGRGEAFF
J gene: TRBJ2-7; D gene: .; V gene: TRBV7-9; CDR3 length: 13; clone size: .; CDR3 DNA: TGTGCCCACCGCAGGGGCTCGGGATACGAGCAGTACTTC; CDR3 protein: CAHRRGSGYEQYF
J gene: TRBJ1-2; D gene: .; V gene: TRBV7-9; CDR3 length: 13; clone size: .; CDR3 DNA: TGTGCCAGCAGCGTCGGGACGGTATATGGCTACACCTTC; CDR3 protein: CASSVGTVYGYTF
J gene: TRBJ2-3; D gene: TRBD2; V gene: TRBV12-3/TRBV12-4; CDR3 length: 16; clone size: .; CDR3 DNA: TGTGCCAGCAGCCACGCACTAGCGGGAGTGTCAGATACGCAGTATTTT; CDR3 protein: CASSHALAGVSDTQYF
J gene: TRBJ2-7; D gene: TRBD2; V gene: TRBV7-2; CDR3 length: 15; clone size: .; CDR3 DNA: TGTGCCAGCAGCCCCGGCCCTAGCGGTTCCTACGAGCAGTACTTC; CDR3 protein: CASSPGPSGSYEQYF
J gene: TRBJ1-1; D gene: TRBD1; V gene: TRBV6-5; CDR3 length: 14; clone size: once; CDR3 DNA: TGTGCCAGCAGCAGACAGGGGGCGAACACTGAAGCTTTCTTT; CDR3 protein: CASSRQGANTEAFF
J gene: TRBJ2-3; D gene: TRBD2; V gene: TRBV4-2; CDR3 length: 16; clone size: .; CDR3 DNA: TGTGCCAGCAGCCACGGGACTAGCGGGAGGGCCAACTCGCAGTATTTT; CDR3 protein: CASSHGTSGRANSQYF
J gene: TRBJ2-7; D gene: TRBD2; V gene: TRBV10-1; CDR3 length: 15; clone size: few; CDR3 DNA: TGTGCCAGCAGTGAGGGACTAGCGGGAGCCTACGAGCAGTACTTC; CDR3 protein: CASSEGLAGAYEQYF
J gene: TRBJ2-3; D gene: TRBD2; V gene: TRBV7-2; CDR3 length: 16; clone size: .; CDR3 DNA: TGTGCCAGCAGCTTAGGGGCTAGCGGCTTCACAGATACGCAGTATTTT; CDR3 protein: CASSLGASGFTDTQYF
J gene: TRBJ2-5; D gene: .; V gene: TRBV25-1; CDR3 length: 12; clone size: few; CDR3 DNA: TGTGCCAGCTCAGTCGGGGCATCGACCCAGTACTTC; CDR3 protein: CASSVGASTQYF
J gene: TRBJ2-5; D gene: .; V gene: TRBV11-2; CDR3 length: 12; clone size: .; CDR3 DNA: TGTGCCAGCAGCTTCCCGCCAGGGACCCAGTACTTC; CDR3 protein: CASSFPPGTQYF
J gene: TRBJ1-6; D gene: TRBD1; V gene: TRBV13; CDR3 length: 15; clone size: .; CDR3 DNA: TGTGCCAGCAGCTCCAGTGGGACAGGGCACTCACCCCTCCACTTT; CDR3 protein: CASSSSGTGHSPLHF
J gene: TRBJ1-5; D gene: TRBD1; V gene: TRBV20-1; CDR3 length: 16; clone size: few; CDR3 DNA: TGCAGTGCTAGAGATTGGGTTCAGGGGGGGAATCAGCCCCAGCATTTT; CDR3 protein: CSARDWVQGGNQPQHF
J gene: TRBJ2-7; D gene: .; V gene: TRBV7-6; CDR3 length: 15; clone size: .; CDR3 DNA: TGTGCCAGCAGCCCTTGGCCCGATGGGGTCCACGAGCAGTACTTC; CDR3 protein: CASSPWPDGVHEQYF
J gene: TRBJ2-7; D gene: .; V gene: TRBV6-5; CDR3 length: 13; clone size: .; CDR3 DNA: TGTGCCAGCACCTCTCAAAGGTTAGGCGAGCAGTACTTC; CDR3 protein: CASTSQRLGEQYF
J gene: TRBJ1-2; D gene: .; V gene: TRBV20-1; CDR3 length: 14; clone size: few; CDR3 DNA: TGCAGTGCCAAACCTCCCAGCGACGGCTATGGCTACACCTTC; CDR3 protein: CSAKPPSDGYGYTF
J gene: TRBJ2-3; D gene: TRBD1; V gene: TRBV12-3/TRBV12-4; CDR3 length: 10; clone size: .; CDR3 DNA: TGTGCCAGCAGTGGACAGGCGGCGTATTTT; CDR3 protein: CASSGQAAYF
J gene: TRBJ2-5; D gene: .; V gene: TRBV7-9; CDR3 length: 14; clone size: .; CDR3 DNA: TGTGCCAGCAGCTTAGTGGACGCGAAAGTGACCCAGTACTTC; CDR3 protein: CASSLVDAKVTQYF
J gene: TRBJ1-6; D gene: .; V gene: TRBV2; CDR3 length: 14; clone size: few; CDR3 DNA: TGTGCCAGCAGTGGCCCAGGGTATAGCTCACCCCTCCACTTT; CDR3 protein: CASSGPGYSSPLHF
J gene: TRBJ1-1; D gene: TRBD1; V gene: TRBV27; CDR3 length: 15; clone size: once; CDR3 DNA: TGTGCCAGCAGTTTATCTCCCAGGGGGTACACTGAAGCTTTCTTT; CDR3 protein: CASSLSPRGYTEAFF
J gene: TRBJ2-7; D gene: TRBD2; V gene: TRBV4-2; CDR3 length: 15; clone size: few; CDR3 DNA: TGTGCCAGCAGTCTGACTAGCGGGGCCTACAATGAGCAGTACTTC; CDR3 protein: CASSLTSGAYNEQYF
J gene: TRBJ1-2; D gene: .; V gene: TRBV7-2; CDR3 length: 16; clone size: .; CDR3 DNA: TGTGCCAGCAGTAGAACCGACAGGCCAGCCTATTATGGCTGCACCTTC; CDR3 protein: CASSRTDRPAYYGCTF
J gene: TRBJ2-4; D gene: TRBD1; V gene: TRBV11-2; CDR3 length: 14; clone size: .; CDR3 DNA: TGTGCCAGCAGCTACGGACAGGGAGTCGACATTCAGTACTTC; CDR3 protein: CASSYGQGVDIQYF